This T cell receptor beta chain originates from a study of blood T cell repertoires in COVID-19. The germline gives CDR1 SGHRS, CDR2 YFSETQ. CDR3 size: 14 residues. Trimming at V came to 4 bases and at J to 7 bases, leaving 8 bases not matched to a gene. Sequencing used immunoSEQ multiplex PCR; TCRdb keeps in-frame clones, though not all of them. This table has some 140,000 clones, approximately 80% appearing once. Clinical histories supplied by participants themselves formed the basis of cohort assignment. The sample holds a few counts of this clone. The chain recombines TRBV5-1 with TRBJ2-1, with 7 positions matching TRBD1. Sequenced: PBMCs or T cells enriched from blood (not recorded which). The clonotype originates from a man between 50 and 59 years old who had recovered from COVID-19. In DNA form, the CDR3 reads TGCGCCAGCAGCAGAGACAGGGCTAGGAATGAGCAGTTCTTC. Its protein is CASSRDRARNEQFF. Complete variable domain (other parts from reference TRBV5-1 and TRBJ2-1): KAGVTQTPRYLIKTRGQQVTLSCSPISGHRSVSWYQQTPGQGLQFLFEYFSETQRNKGNFPGRFSGRQFSNSRSEMNVSTLELGDSALYLCASSRDRARNEQFFGPGTRLTVL.